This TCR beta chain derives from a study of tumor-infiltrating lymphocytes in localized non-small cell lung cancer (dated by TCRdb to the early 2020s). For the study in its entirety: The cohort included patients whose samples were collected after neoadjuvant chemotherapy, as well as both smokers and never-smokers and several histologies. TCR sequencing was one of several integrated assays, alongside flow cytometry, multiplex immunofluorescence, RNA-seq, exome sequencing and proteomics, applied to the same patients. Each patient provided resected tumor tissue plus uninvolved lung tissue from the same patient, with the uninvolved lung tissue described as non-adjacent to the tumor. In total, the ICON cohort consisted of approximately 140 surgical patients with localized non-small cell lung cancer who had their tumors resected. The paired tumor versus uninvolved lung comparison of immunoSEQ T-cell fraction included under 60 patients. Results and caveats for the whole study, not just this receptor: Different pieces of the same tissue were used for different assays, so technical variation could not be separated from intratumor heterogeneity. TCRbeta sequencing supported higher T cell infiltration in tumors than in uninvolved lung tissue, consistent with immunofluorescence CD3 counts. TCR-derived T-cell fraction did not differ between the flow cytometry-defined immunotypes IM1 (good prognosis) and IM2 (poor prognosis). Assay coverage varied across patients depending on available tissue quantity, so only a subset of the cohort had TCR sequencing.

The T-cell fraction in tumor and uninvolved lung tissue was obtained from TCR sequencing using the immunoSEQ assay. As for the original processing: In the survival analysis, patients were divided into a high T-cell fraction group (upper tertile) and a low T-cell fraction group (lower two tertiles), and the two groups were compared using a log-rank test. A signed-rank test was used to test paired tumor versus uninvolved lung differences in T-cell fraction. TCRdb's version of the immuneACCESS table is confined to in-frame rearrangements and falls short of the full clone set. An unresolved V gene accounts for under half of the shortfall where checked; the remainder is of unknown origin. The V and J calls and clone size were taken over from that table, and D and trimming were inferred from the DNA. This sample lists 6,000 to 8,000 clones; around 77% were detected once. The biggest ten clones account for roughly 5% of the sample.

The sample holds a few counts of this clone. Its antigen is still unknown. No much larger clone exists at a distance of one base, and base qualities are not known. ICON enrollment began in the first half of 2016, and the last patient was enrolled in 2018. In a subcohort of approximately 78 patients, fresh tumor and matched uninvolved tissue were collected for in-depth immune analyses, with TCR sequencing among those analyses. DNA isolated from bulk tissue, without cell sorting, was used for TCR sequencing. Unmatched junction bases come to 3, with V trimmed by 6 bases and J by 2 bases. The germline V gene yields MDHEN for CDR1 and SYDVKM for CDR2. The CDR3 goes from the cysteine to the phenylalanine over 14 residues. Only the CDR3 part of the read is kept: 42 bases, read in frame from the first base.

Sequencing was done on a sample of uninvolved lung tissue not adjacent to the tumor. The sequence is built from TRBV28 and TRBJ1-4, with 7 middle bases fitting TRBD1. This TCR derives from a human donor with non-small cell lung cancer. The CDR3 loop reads CASSLTGTNEKLFF. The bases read TGTGCCAGCAGCTTGACAGGGACTAATGAAAAACTGTTTTTT.